The clone carrying this T cell receptor beta chain was detected many times. This entry is derived from a study of identical twins. This CDR3 has 17 amino acids. Looked up from germline, CDR1 is LGHNA and CDR2 is YSLEER. V gave up 1 base and J gave up 3 bases, with 15 bases separating them. TCRdb used MiXCR to reprocess the 5' RACE reads, holding one entry per CDR3 protein. The sample holds roughly 720,000 distinct CDR3 sequences, about 20% seen once. These same records also appear under a second study, on T cells expressing NK-cell markers. This second study says: The TCR beta repertoires were obtained from sorted CD3+CD56+NKG2C+, CD3+CD56+NKG2C- and CD3+CD56-NKG2C+ T cells. Clones of NKG2C+ T cells that had expanded were of unclear HCMV specificity.

The clonotype was recovered from a young woman in good health. Sequenced material: PBMCs. The chain couples TRBV4-3 to TRBJ1-4, with a weak D call TRBD1 (6 bases). CDR3 sequence (DNA): TGCGCCAGCAGCCAAGGGATACAGGGAGCAGCTAATGAAAAACTGTTTTTT. Translating it yields CASSQGIQGAANEKLFF.